This T cell receptor beta chain derives from a study of blood T cell repertoires in COVID-19. Across the study: Acute and convalescent COVID-19 specimens originated in the United States, Italy and Spain.

This CDR3 spans 15 amino acids. The germline V gene encodes CDR1 MNHEY and CDR2 SVGAGI. V was trimmed by 5 bases and J by 11 bases, leaving 22 bases between them. This clone showed up just a few times. Original processing notes: Quantification of nucleated cells was approximated via reference gene primer amplification. The repertoire was sequenced with immunoSEQ multiplex PCR; TCRdb's copy has only in-frame clones and lacks some. V and J calls and clone size are copied from that table; D and trimming were computed from the DNA. Among approximately 170,000 clones listed, approximately 85% were seen once. Seattle patient enrollment occurred during active infection, with longitudinal follow-up thereafter.

The clonotype comes from a woman older than 75 with COVID-19, enrolled during active disease. Sequences were obtained from peripheral blood. The chain carries TRBV6-5 and TRBJ1-3; tentatively, D is TRBD1 (5 bases). The CDR3 here is CASSPEPGLTASIYF. For the CDR3, the DNA is TGTGCCAGCAGTCCGGAGCCGGGACTGACCGCCTCCATATATTTT.